Shown below are 25 T cell receptor beta chains from a single sample sequenced in a study of Ad26.COV2.S vaccination and SARS-CoV-2 variants (dated by TCRdb to the early 2020s). In light of the paper, this sample's treatment or condition label describes: some 20 received Ad26.COV2.S at low or high dose, single or two shots; 5 received placebo; per-sample allocation not given. Repertoires of vaccine and placebo recipients were sequenced from samples collected on day 63 after the first injection. Libraries were prepared through the immunoSEQ multiplex PCR assay. TCRdb carries this immuneACCESS record with in-frame sequences only. Its versions omit some clonotypes, under half of them owing to an unresolved V gene in the studies checked, with the rest unexplained. Within this sample are 300,000 to 450,000 clones, with roughly 81% of them counted one time only. 3.3% of the sample comes from the top ten.

The sample was peripheral blood, taken in a trial of Ad26.COV2.S vaccine versus placebo. The origin of the receptors is a person between 18 and 65 years old who received the Ad26.COV2.S COVID-19 vaccine or a placebo.

The chain combines TRBV4-1 with TRBJ2-2; D possibly corresponds to TRBD2 (5 bases). The germline V and J ends were trimmed by 8 bases and 6 bases, with 19 bases remaining between them. Germline CDR1 is MGHRA and CDR2 is YSYEKL. The length of the CDR3 is 15 residues. CDR3 amino acids: CASSPGSDWAGELFF. The CDR3 nucleotides read TGCGCCAGCTCCCCAGGATCGGACTGGGCCGGGGAGCTGTTTTTT.

The chain employs TRBV5-6 and TRBJ2-1, with 8 bases that match TRBD2. The CDR3 totals 14 residues. The germline V gene has CDR1 SGHDT and CDR2 YYEEEE. V shed 2 bases, J shed 2 bases, and the junction held 0 bases outside the gene matches. As DNA, the CDR3 is TGTGCCAGCAGCTTACTAGCGGCCTACAATGAGCAGTTCTTC. Protein product: CASSLLAAYNEQFF.

This clone showed up just once. V is TRBV14 and J is TRBJ2-3; a weak D match, TRBD1 (6 bases). With 0 bases removed from V and 2 bases from J, the gap between germline ends came to 15 bases. Germline V CDR1 and CDR2: SGHDN, FVKESK. The CDR3 extends over 17 amino acids. For the CDR3, the DNA is TGTGCCAGCAGCCAAGATTGGTCGGACAGTTACACAGATACGCAGTATTTT. This translates into CASSQDWSDSYTDTQYF. Full variable domain (rest looked up from reference TRBV14 and TRBJ2-3): EAGVTQFPSHSVIEKGQTVTLRCDPISGHDNLYWYRRVMGKEIKFLLHFVKESKQDESGMPNNRFLAERTGGTYSTLKVQPAELEDSGVYFCASSQDWSDSYTDTQYFGPGTRLTVL.

The chain has TRBV19 and TRBJ2-1; D may be TRBD1 or TRBD2 (6 bases each). CDR1 LNHDA and CDR2 SQIVND come from the germline V gene (reference sequence). The germline V and J ends were trimmed by 3 bases and 2 bases, with 11 bases remaining between them. The CDR3 loop spans 15 amino acids. CDR3 sequence reads: CASSIRGGPYNEQFF. The CDR3 DNA is TGTGCCAGTAGTATCAGAGGGGGGCCCTACAATGAGCAGTTCTTC.

The chain recombines TRBV7-9 with TRBJ2-1, with 10 positions matching TRBD2. This CDR3 is 16 amino acids long. V trimming: 1 base; J trimming: 8 bases; junction bases outside the gene matches: 8. Germline V gives CDR1 SEHNR, CDR2 FQNEAQ (reference sequence). This CDR3 is CASSLGLAGALDEQFF. CDR3 nucleotides: TGTGCCAGCAGCTTAGGTCTAGCGGGGGCCTTGGATGAGCAGTTCTTC.

J is TRBJ2-7 and V is TRBV11-2; D is uncertain. CDR3 length: 13 residues. Trimming shortened V by 3 bases and J by 3 bases, and 9 bases separated the two germline ends. Germline loops: CDR1 SGHAT, CDR2 FQNNGV. CDR3 nucleotides: TGTGCCAGCAGCTTTGGGCAGGACTACGAGCAGTACTTC. Its protein product is CASSFGQDYEQYF.

CDR3 residues: CASDPQGDQPQHF. The CDR3 DNA follows: TGTGCCAGCGATCCTCAGGGGGATCAGCCCCAGCATTTT. The genes are TRBV2 and TRBJ1-5, with 7 bases lining up with TRBD1. The CDR3 totals 13 residues. Germline lookup yields CDR1 SNHLY and CDR2 FYNNEI. V shed 8 bases and J 5 bases; nucleotides not matched to a gene: 6. Drawing the rest from reference TRBV2 and TRBJ1-5, the complete variable domain is EPEVTQTPSHQVTQMGQEVILRCVPISNHLYFYWYRQILGQKVEFLVSFYNNEISEKSEIFDDQFSVERPDGSNFTLKIRSTKLEDSAMYFCASDPQGDQPQHFGDGTRLSIL.

The chain joins TRBV6-2 or TRBV6-3 to TRBJ2-2, with 10 bases lining up with TRBD2. The CDR3 is 18 residues long. The ends lost 0 bases at V and 4 bases at J; junction bases unmatched: 8. Germline values: CDR1 MNHEY, CDR2 SVGEGT. CDR3: CASSYSFGLAGVTGELFF. For the CDR3, the DNA is TGTGCCAGCAGTTACTCGTTCGGTCTAGCGGGAGTCACCGGGGAGCTGTTTTTT.

The J gene is TRBJ2-7, the V gene TRBV2, with TRBD2 as a possible D gene (6 bases). The CDR3 spans 16 residues. Trimming pared 7 bases from V and 5 bases from J, leaving 24 bases between. Germline CDR1 is SNHLY and CDR2 is FYNNEI. The DNA for the CDR3 is TGTGCCAGCAACGGGTTAGGCAGCGGGTTAAGAAACGAGCAGTACTTC. The encoded protein is CASNGLGSGLRNEQYF.

The rearrangement joins TRBV3-1 (or the pseudogene TRBV3-2) to TRBJ2-4; the D is unclear. Germline CDR1 and CDR2: LGHDT and YNNKEL (reference sequence). This CDR3 spans 15 amino acids. The V end lost 1 base, the J end lost 2 bases, and 9 bases lay between the germline ends. Here the CDR3 reads CASSQAFPSKNIQYF. The DNA for the CDR3 is TGTGCCAGCAGCCAAGCCTTTCCCTCCAAAAACATTCAGTACTTC.

This rearrangement joins TRBV28 to TRBJ1-2; D gene unclear. Per germline, CDR1 MDHEN and CDR2 SYDVKM. The CDR3 has 16 amino acids. V gave up 1 base and J gave up 8 bases, with 20 bases separating them. CDR3 amino acids: CASSLFDRARRKGYTF. The CDR3 DNA reads as TGTGCCAGCAGTTTATTTGACCGTGCAAGACGAAAGGGCTACACCTTC.

The chain links TRBV12-5 to TRBJ1-3, with no clear D. This CDR3 contains 14 residues. V lost 3 bases to trimming and J lost 4 bases, with 10 bases between them. The germline V gene encodes CDR1 LGHNT and CDR2 FRNRAP. The CDR3 here is CASGFRAEGNTIYF. CDR3 DNA sequence: TGTGCTAGTGGTTTTAGGGCTGAAGGAAACACCATATATTTT. Drawing the rest from reference TRBV12-5 and TRBJ1-3, the complete variable domain is DARVTQTPRHKVTEMGQEVTMRCQPILGHNTVFWYRQTMMQGLELLAYFRNRAPLDDSGMPKDRFSAEMPDATLATLKIQPSEPRDSAVYFCASGFRAEGNTIYFGEGSWLTVV.

V usage is TRBV7-9 and J usage is TRBJ2-7; D unclear. The CDR3 is made up of 14 amino acids. The ends were cut back, 4 bases at V and 9 bases at J, with 19 bases in the middle. Looked up from germline, CDR1 is SEHNR and CDR2 is FQNEAQ (reference sequence). CDR3 protein: CASSSSTKAMGQYF. The CDR3 bases are TGTGCCAGCAGCTCTAGTACGAAGGCAATGGGGCAGTACTTC.

V and J are TRBV27 and TRBJ1-2; 11 bases fit TRBD1. Germline V gene lookup returns CDR1 MNHEY and CDR2 SMNVEV (reference sequence). The V gene end was trimmed by 6 bases and the J gene end by 3 bases; junction bases not matched to a gene: 6. The CDR3 has 15 amino acids. The CDR3: CASSPDRGLHYGYTF. CDR3 nucleotide sequence: TGTGCCAGCAGCCCGGACAGGGGGCTCCACTATGGCTACACCTTC.

The chain recombines TRBV2 with TRBJ2-5; D call uncertain. Trimming removed 4 bases from V and 7 bases from J, with 13 bases in between. The CDR3 loop spans 13 amino acids. Germline V gene sequence: CDR1 SNHLY, CDR2 FYNNEI. DNA of the CDR3: TGTGCCAGCAGTGGAGCTTGGGTGGGGACCCAGTACTTC. It specifies CASSGAWVGTQYF.

The J gene is TRBJ1-1, the V gene TRBV18, with a weak D call TRBD1 (5 bases). Germline lookup yields CDR1 KGHSH and CDR2 LQKENI. The CDR3 sequence is 15 residues long. Trimming removed 0 bases from V and 7 bases from J, with 15 bases in between. In nucleotides, the CDR3 is TGTGCCAGCTCACCACCTCAGGGTCGATTTGTTGAAGCTTTCTTT. Translating it yields CASSPPQGRFVEAFF.

CDR3 nucleotides: TGTGCCAGCAGCCAAGATCCGGGACAGCCGGCTGGAGATACGCAGTATTTT. Its translation is CASSQDPGQPAGDTQYF. V gene TRBV3-1 (or the pseudogene TRBV3-2) combines with J gene TRBJ2-3; 7 nucleotides align to TRBD1. The germline V gene encodes CDR1 LGHDT and CDR2 YNNKEL (reference sequence). This CDR3 region has 17 residues. V was clipped by 0 bases and J by 5 bases; unmatched bases: 11.

The chain combines TRBV30 with TRBJ1-6; tentative D call: TRBD1 (5 bases). Trimming stripped 3 bases from V and 6 bases from J, with 15 bases between. Germline V gives CDR1 GTSNPN, CDR2 SVGIG (reference sequence). CDR3 size: 15 residues. The CDR3 reads CAWRGDQKCNSPLHF. CDR3 DNA: TGTGCCTGGAGAGGGGACCAGAAGTGTAATTCACCCCTCCACTTT.

The genes are TRBV28 and TRBJ2-1, with a possible D match to TRBD1 (7 bases). The CDR3 has 16 amino acids. Germline V CDR1 and CDR2: MDHEN, SYDVKM. V lost 7 bases and J 3 bases, leaving 19 bases between the germline ends. CDR3 region: CASTARGGGVYNEQFF. The CDR3, as DNA: TGTGCCAGCACCGCCCGTGGAGGGGGCGTCTACAATGAGCAGTTCTTC.

The CDR3 DNA sequence: TGTGCCAGCAGCTTAATCCCCGCAAACACTGAAGCTTTCTTT. It yields the protein CASSLIPANTEAFF. The genes are TRBV7-9 and TRBJ1-1; D is unresolved. Trimming took off 2 bases at V and 2 bases at J, with 9 bases between the two ends. This CDR3 region has 14 residues. The germline gives CDR1 SEHNR, CDR2 FQNEAQ (reference sequence). Together with reference TRBV7-9 and TRBJ1-1, the CDR3 gives the full variable domain: DTGVSQNPRHKITKRGQNVTFRCDPISEHNRLYWYRQTLGQGPEFLTYFQNEAQLEKSRLLSDRFSAERPKGSFSTLEIQRTEQGDSAMYLCASSLIPANTEAFFGQGTRLTVV.

This clone was detected ten times or more. V usage is TRBV15 and J usage is TRBJ2-7; D unclear. The CDR3 extends over 13 amino acids. Between the trimmed V and J ends, which lost 0 bases and 6 bases, there was a span of 9 bases. Per germline, CDR1 LNHNV and CDR2 YYDKDF (reference sequence). As DNA, the CDR3 is TGTGCCACCAGCAGAGATGGCGTTTCCGAGCAGTACTTC. Protein sequence: CATSRDGVSEQYF. Full variable domain (outside the CDR3, taken from reference TRBV15 and TRBJ2-7): DAMVIQNPRYQVTQFGKPVTLSCSQTLNHNVMYWYQQKSSQAPKLLFHYYDKDFNNEADTPDNFQSRRPNTSFCFLDIRSPGLGDTAMYLCATSRDGVSEQYFGPGTRLTVT.

This clone has just one count. The rearrangement joins TRBV27 to TRBJ2-5; a possible D gene is TRBD1 (6 bases). This CDR3 is built from 14 residues. Trimming cost V 10 bases and J 5 bases, with 20 bases left between them. CDR1 is MNHEY and CDR2 is SMNVEV in the germline V gene (reference sequence). For the CDR3, the DNA is TGTGCCACCTTATTACAGGGCCATGGGGAGACCCAGTACTTC. Translated, it gives CATLLQGHGETQYF.

This clone was seen just once. The chain joins TRBV4-1 to TRBJ2-7; D possibly corresponds to TRBD2 (7 bases). The CDR3 contains 18 residues. V lost 2 bases, J lost 4 bases, and 24 bases lay in between. CDR1 MGHRA and CDR2 YSYEKL come from the germline V gene. This chain's CDR3 is CASSQWPGGGSLSYEQYF. The CDR3 DNA is TGCGCCAGCAGCCAATGGCCCGGGGGCGGGAGTCTATCATACGAGCAGTACTTC.

The chain couples TRBV4-3 to TRBJ2-7, with D perhaps TRBD1 or TRBD2 (6 bases each). This CDR3 comprises 15 residues. V lost 0 bases and J lost 3, with 12 bases in between. Germline V gene lookup returns CDR1 LGHNA and CDR2 YSLEER. CDR3 nucleotides: TGCGCCAGCAGCCAAGATCGTGGAGGGGGCTACGAGCAGTACTTC. Amino acid sequence: CASSQDRGGGYEQYF.

The V gene is TRBV4-1, the J gene TRBJ2-7; 7 bases fit TRBD1. Germline-derived CDR1 and CDR2 are MGHRA and YSYEKL. The CDR3 loop spans 15 amino acids. The V segment lost 5 bases and the J segment 3 bases; nucleotides outside the gene matches: 10. This CDR3 reads CASSSDRRSLYEQYF. In DNA, the CDR3 is TGCGCCAGCAGCTCGGACAGGCGGTCTCTCTACGAGCAGTACTTC.